This T cell receptor (beta chain) was identified during a study of cytomegalovirus exposure and HLA in healthy donors. Study observations and caveats: Later genetic work tied a missense DCLRE1C variant to beta-chain V and J trimming.

PCR primers comprised 60 Vbeta and 13 Jbeta primers. The assay was immunoSEQ multiplex PCR, and TCRdb's table has in-frame clones only and misses some. Of roughly 260,000 clones listed, roughly 86% were seen once; the top ten hold 2% to 2.5%. The CDR3 has 11 amino acids. V shed 3 bases and J shed 7 bases, with 4 bases lying between them. Germline values: CDR1 KGHSH, CDR2 LQKENI. In regard to this clone: Its antigen remains unidentified.

This TCR was sampled from a woman in her thirties or forties in good health and CMV-seropositive. The sequencing input was PBMCs. V and J are TRBV18 and TRBJ2-1; unclear D gene. The CDR3 loop is CASSPKNEQFF. DNA for the CDR3: TGTGCCAGCTCACCCAAAAATGAGCAGTTCTTC.